Presented here are 2 T cell receptor beta chains from one specimen sequenced in a study of a mutant IDH1 vaccine in newly diagnosed glioma. TCRdb's table, derived via immunoSEQ multiplex PCR, lists solely in-frame clones and lacks some. The data contain about 26,000 clones, 65% to 85% of them seen just once; the ten biggest clones take up 7.2%. The time point denotes: week 5, during vaccination. All doses held 300 ug of mutant IDH1 20-mer peptide, with topical imiquimod. No cognate antigen is known for these TCRs. The sample in question was PBMCs, obtained from a glioma patient whose treatment included an IDH1 peptide vaccine. The source of these receptors is a man in his forties or fifties with glioma. Some clones in this sample may be carry-over from other donors' samples.

The V call is TRBV5-1, the J call TRBJ2-5; 9 positions match TRBD1. The end of the DNA fits TRBJ2-7 better, so the J call may be wrong. CDR3 length equals 14 residues. Germline V gives CDR1 SGHRS, CDR2 YFSETQ. The CDR3 bases are TGCGCCAGCAGCTGGACAGGGGCTGGGTACGAGCAGTACTTC. It codes for CASSWTGAGYEQYF.

The V call is TRBV18, the J call TRBJ1-2, with 10 positions matching TRBD1. The germline V gene has CDR1 KGHSH and CDR2 LQKENI. The CDR3 has 16 amino acids. With 0 bases clipped from V and 4 bases from J, the junction kept 5 bases outside the gene matches. The CDR3 nucleotides read TGTGCCAGCTCACCACCGTTGGGACAGGGGAGCTATGGCTACACCTTC. Its protein is CASSPPLGQGSYGYTF.